The clone carrying this TCR beta chain showed up just a few times. Antigen specificity is unknown. The sample originates from a study of blood T cells in healthy people across ages. For the study at large: There was about one barcoded beta molecule captured by template switching per two T cells. Study outcomes and limitations: The recorded TCR beta diversity per million T cells decreased in a roughly linear manner with age.

A J-beta primer mix and a sample-barcoded 5' primer were used in a second PCR of about 7 to 12 cycles. Every single cDNA molecule received a tag from a template-switch adaptor with 12 random nucleotides. TCRdb reprocessed the 5' RACE reads via MiXCR and lists one record per CDR3 protein. The sample consists of more than 1.4 million distinct CDR3 sequences, approximately 38% of them appearing once. This receptor was obtained from a woman aged 18-29 years in good health. Sequencing was done on a sample of blood.

The CDR3 protein is CASSFHAGSSYNEQFF. CDR3 DNA: TGTGCCAGCAGCTTTCATGCGGGGAGCTCCTACAATGAGCAGTTCTTC. The J gene is TRBJ2-1, the V gene TRBV7-2, with a possible D match to TRBD2 (6 bases). Germline V gene sequence: CDR1 SGHTA, CDR2 FQGNSA. This CDR3 contains 16 residues. Trimming removed 3 bases at V and 0 bases at J, with 12 bases between.